These T cell receptor beta chains were read from a single sample in a study of cytomegalovirus exposure and HLA in healthy donors. Assay: immunoSEQ multiplex PCR; the TCRdb copy retains only in-frame clones and omits some. Of 250,000 to 350,000 clones detected, roughly 90% appear once; the ten largest clones hold roughly 4%. The sample consisted of PBMCs. These receptors all stem from a man in his forties in good health and CMV-seropositive. CDR3s include the opening cysteine and the closing phenylalanine or tryptophan. A D gene is named only where the DNA matches it firmly. The size field is filled for only some rows; it gives once, few, many or a size class.

length: 15; D: NA; V: TRBV28; size: NA; CDR3: CASSPGYLAKNIQYF
length: 14; D: NA; V: TRBV7-6; size: NA; CDR3: CASSPAVINYEQYF
length: 16; D: NA; V: TRBV4-1; size: NA; CDR3: CASSQDWARDNQPQHF
length: 14; D: TRBD1; V: TRBV10-3; size: NA; CDR3: CAIRDTGGPYEQYF
length: 15; D: NA; V: TRBV4-3; size: NA; CDR3: CASSQAATANTEAFF
length: 14; D: TRBD2; V: TRBV7-3; size: NA; CDR3: CASSSTSGGVEQFF
length: 14; D: TRBD1; V: TRBV30; size: NA; CDR3: CAWSVQGIDNEQFF
length: 15; D: TRBD2; V: TRBV2; size: NA; CDR3: CASVGTSGSMYEQYF
length: 18; D: NA; V: TRBV4-3; size: NA; CDR3: CASSPRGTAITGANVLTF
length: 13; D: NA; V: TRBV7-9; size: NA; CDR3: CASSPKPVGELFF
length: 16; D: TRBD1; V: TRBV15; size: NA; CDR3: CATSRPGGQGPDTQYF
length: 13; D: TRBD1; V: TRBV28; size: few; CDR3: CASSRDRGYEQYF
length: 14; D: NA; V: TRBV5-4; size: NA; CDR3: CASSVQGGEETQYF
length: 17; D: TRBD2; V: TRBV2; size: NA; CDR3: CASGLDSGGQTTGELFF